This passage covers 13 T cell receptor beta chains from one sample sequenced in a study of response to subunit inactivated influenza vaccine. TCRdb reprocessed the RT-PCR reads with MiXCR, giving one entry per CDR3 protein. Here the sample spans approximately 500,000 distinct CDR3 sequences, 10% to 15% being singletons. Sample: PBMCs from blood, taken roughly 47 days after vaccination. The receptor source for this set is a man in his fifties or sixties who received an inactivated influenza vaccine.

This clonotype was detected only a few times. In DNA form, the CDR3 reads TGCAGCGTTGAAGCCGGGGACCGCACAGATACGCAGTATTTT. It codes for CSVEAGDRTDTQYF. The J gene is TRBJ2-3, the V gene TRBV29-1; D possibly uses TRBD1 or TRBD2 (5 bases each). Trimming shortened V by 1 base and J by 1 base, and 9 bases separated the two germline ends. The CDR3 length is 14 residues. CDR1 SQVTM and CDR2 ANQGSEA come from the germline V gene.

The rearrangement uses TRBV7-2 and TRBJ2-7; 7 nucleotides line up with TRBD1. The CDR3 has 14 residues. Trimming at V came to 5 bases and at J to 4 bases, leaving 8 bases not matched to a gene. Germline V gene data show CDR1 as SGHTA and CDR2 as FQGNSA. In DNA form, the CDR3 reads TGTGCCAGCAGCAACCGGGACAGTCGGTACGAGCAGTACTTC. Residues: CASSNRDSRYEQYF.

In DNA form, the CDR3 reads TGTGCCAGCAGCTTAATGGGTGTCCCCACAGATACGCAGTATTTT. It is translated as CASSLMGVPTDTQYF. The J gene is TRBJ2-3, the V gene TRBV7-8, with D uncertain. V was pared by 2 bases and J by 2 bases, with 11 bases between. This CDR3 comprises 15 residues. Germline values: CDR1 SGHVS, CDR2 FQNEAQ.

The genes are TRBV29-1 and TRBJ2-1; the D is unclear. Deletions cut 5 bases from V and 0 bases from J, with 11 bases between. The CDR3 length is 14 residues. Germline V lookup: CDR1 SQVTM, CDR2 ANQGSEA. The CDR3 DNA sequence: TGCAGCGTTTCCCGCGCCAGCTCCTACAATGAGCAGTTCTTC. It is translated as CSVSRASSYNEQFF.

Many counts were recorded for this clonotype. V and J are TRBV27 and TRBJ2-1; the D call may be TRBD1 or TRBD2 (5 bases each). Trimming left V 10 bases short and J 3 bases short, with 13 bases between. The germline gives CDR1 MNHEY, CDR2 SMNVEV (reference sequence). CDR3 size: 13 residues. Written as DNA, the CDR3 is TGTGCCACCTACGGGGCAGACTACAATGAGCAGTTCTTC. Translating gives CATYGADYNEQFF.

The chain joins TRBV5-1 to TRBJ2-5; 7 nucleotides line up with TRBD2. Germline CDR1 reads SGHRS; CDR2 reads YFSETQ. Losses at the gene ends were 4 bases for V and 3 bases for J; bases not matched to a gene: 3. This CDR3 has 13 residues. CDR3 DNA: TGCGCCAGCAGCCGAACTAGCGAAGAGACCCAGTACTTC. Its translation: CASSRTSEETQYF.

J is TRBJ2-7 and V is TRBV5-1, with 13 bases fitting TRBD2. Germline CDR1 reads SGHRS; CDR2 reads YFSETQ. Trimming at V came to 4 bases and at J to 5 bases, leaving 12 bases not matched to a gene. There are 17 residues in the CDR3. CDR3 residues: CASSIGLAGEVRNEQYF. In nucleotides, the CDR3 is TGCGCCAGCAGCATCGGACTAGCGGGAGAAGTTAGGAACGAGCAGTACTTC. The full variable domain, its missing parts supplied by reference TRBV5-1 and TRBJ2-7, is KAGVTQTPRYLIKTRGQQVTLSCSPISGHRSVSWYQQTPGQGLQFLFEYFSETQRNKGNFPGRFSGRQFSNSRSEMNVSTLELGDSALYLCASSIGLAGEVRNEQYFGPGTRLTVT.

This clonotype came up a few times. The rearrangement uses TRBV20-1 and TRBJ2-7; a possible D gene is TRBD2 (5 bases). This CDR3 has 14 residues. Trimming took 6 bases from V and 4 from J, leaving 19 bases between them. CDR1 is DFQATT, CDR2 SNEGSKA, per germline (reference sequence). CDR3: CSAFLSSGAYEQYF. In DNA form, the CDR3 reads TGCAGTGCGTTCCTCTCGAGCGGAGCGTACGAGCAGTACTTC.

The rearrangement links TRBV18 to TRBJ2-4, with no clear D. The CDR3 runs 14 residues. CDR1 KGHSH and CDR2 LQKENI come from the germline V gene. Trimming took off 3 bases at V and 0 bases at J, with 6 bases between the two ends. The CDR3 here is CASSPTLAKNIQYF. DNA of the CDR3: TGTGCCAGCTCACCCACACTAGCCAAAAACATTCAGTACTTC.

This clonotype was counted many times. This chain links TRBV24-1 with TRBJ2-7, with D hard to call. There are 12 residues in the CDR3. Germline V gene sequence: CDR1 KGHDR, CDR2 SFDVKD. V was clipped by 3 bases and J by 3 bases, with 5 bases between them. DNA for the CDR3: TGTGCCACCAGTGATGCCGTCTACGAGCAGTACTTC. Protein: CATSDAVYEQYF.

This clonotype has just a few counts. A much larger clone is a single base away; this may be a read error. The DNA for the CDR3 is TGTGCCAGCAGTTCCGTCGTCTCCTCCGTAACTAGCGGGAGTGCCGGTGGCGGGGAGCTGTTTTTT. Its protein product is CASSSVVSSVTSGSAGGGELFF. The rearrangement uses TRBV28 and TRBJ2-2, with 11 bases lining up with TRBD2. Trimming cost V 4 bases and J 7 bases; bases outside gene matches: 26. The V gene's germline CDR1 is MDHEN and CDR2 SYDVKM. This CDR3 has 22 amino acids.

This clonotype was seen more than once but under ten times. This chain joins TRBV5-1 and TRBJ2-2; D is perhaps TRBD1 (6 bases). Germline loops: CDR1 SGHRS, CDR2 YFSETQ. The CDR3 is 15 amino acids. V lost 5 bases to trimming and J lost 5 bases, with 16 bases between them. CDR3 protein: CASSDLQGGTGELFF. The CDR3 DNA sequence: TGCGCCAGCAGTGACCTACAGGGTGGGACCGGGGAGCTGTTTTTT.

The rearrangement joins TRBV7-2 to TRBJ2-5; D gene unclear. Germline V gene data show CDR1 as SGHTA and CDR2 as FQGNSA. V lost 0 bases to trimming and J lost 0 bases, with 5 bases between them. The CDR3 runs 14 residues. CDR3 protein: CASSLAWYQETQYF. As DNA, the CDR3 is TGTGCCAGCAGCTTAGCGTGGTACCAAGAGACCCAGTACTTC.